Listed below are T cell receptor beta chains from one sample, sequenced in a study of shared clonotypes between healthy human individuals. Sequencing was performed with immunoSEQ multiplex PCR; in TCRdb, only in-frame clones are kept and a portion is missing. Among approximately 2,300,000 clones listed, approximately 90% were seen once. What was sequenced was naive CD4+ T cells from PBMCs. The receptor source for this set is a man younger than 30 in good health. Some clones in this sample may be carry-over from other donors' samples. Both conserved end residues are part of each CDR3. A D gene is named only where the DNA matches it firmly. Rows give clone size only sometimes, using once, few, many, or a class for an expanded clone.

TRBD1,TRBV15,TRBJ1-1,NA,TGTGCCACCAGCAGAGGAACAGGGGTTATTTTCACTGAAGCTTTCTTT,CATSRGTGVIFTEAFF
TRBD2,TRBV4-1,TRBJ2-7,NA,TGCGCCAGCAGCCGGGGGGGGACCATCTACGAGCAGTACTTC,CASSRGGTIYEQYF
NA,TRBV27,TRBJ2-2,once,TGTGCCAGCACATCGGGGTTAGATACCGGGGAGCTGTTTTTT,CASTSGLDTGELFF
NA,TRBV18,TRBJ1-5,NA,TGTGCCAGCTCACCACCGGGACGTCCCCTGGGGAATCAGCCCCAGCATTTT,CASSPPGRPLGNQPQHF
NA,TRBV5-6,TRBJ1-2,NA,TGTGCCAGCAGCTTATACGTTACAGGGAGCTATGGCTACACCTTC,CASSLYVTGSYGYTF
NA,TRBV6-1,TRBJ2-2,NA,TGTGCCAGCATAGCGAGCGCGAACACCGGGGAGCTGTTTTTT,CASIASANTGELFF
NA,TRBV27,TRBJ1-2,NA,TGTGCCAGCAGTGACAAGAACTATGGCTACACCTTC,CASSDKNYGYTF
NA,TRBV29-1,TRBJ1-2,NA,TGCAGCGTTGGGTCTCTGGGGGCCGGCGACTATGGCTACACCTTC,CSVGSLGAGDYGYTF
NA,TRBV21-1,TRBJ1-1,NA,TGTGCCAGCAGCAAGGGGAGAGAAACTGAAGCTTTCTTT,CASSKGRETEAFF
TRBD1,TRBV5-8,TRBJ2-5,once,TGTGCCAGCAGCTTGAACAGGGGGCAAGAGACCCAGTACTTC,CASSLNRGQETQYF
TRBD1,TRBV7-2,TRBJ1-5,NA,TGTGCCAGCAGCTCCAACCGACAGGGTCCCCAGCATTTT,CASSSNRQGPQHF
NA,TRBV5-6,TRBJ2-7,NA,TGTGCCAGCAGCTGGGCCGGGGACTACGAGCAGTACTTC,CASSWAGDYEQYF
TRBD1,TRBV6-6,TRBJ1-2,NA,TGTGCCAGCAGCCTTCCGACAGGGCGGGGCTATGGCTACACCTTC,CASSLPTGRGYGYTF
TRBD2,TRBV25-1,TRBJ2-1,NA,TGTGCCAGCTCCCAAGCGGGAGAGTCCTACAATGAGCAGTTCTTC,CASSQAGESYNEQFF
NA,TRBV10-3,TRBJ2-3,NA,TGTGCCATCAGTATATTGGGGTCCACAGATACGCAGTATTTT,CAISILGSTDTQYF
TRBD2,TRBV27,TRBJ2-7,once,TGTGCCAGCAGTCGGACTAGCGGGAGCTACGAGCAGTACTTC,CASSRTSGSYEQYF
NA,TRBV5-1,TRBJ1-1,NA,TGCGCCAGCAGCTTGATTGTTGGCGGGAACACTGAAGCTTTCTTT,CASSLIVGGNTEAFF
NA,TRBV25-1,TRBJ2-4,NA,TGTGCCAGCAGTGATACAGGGCCCACGGCCAAAAACATTCAGTACTTC,CASSDTGPTAKNIQYF
TRBD2,TRBV9,TRBJ2-5,NA,TGTGCCAGCAGCGTAGGCCTAGCGGGAGGAGAGACCCAGTACTTC,CASSVGLAGGETQYF
TRBD1,TRBV7-2,TRBJ1-2,NA,TGTGCCAGCAGCCCCGACAGGGGACGGAAGAACTATGGCTACACCTTC,CASSPDRGRKNYGYTF
TRBD2,TRBV28,TRBJ2-1,NA,TGTGCCAGCCCCGGTCCTAGCGGGAGTCATGAGCAGTTCTTC,CASPGPSGSHEQFF
TRBD1,TRBV6-6,TRBJ2-5,NA,TGTGCCAGCAGTTACGGGGGACAGCAAGAGACCCAGTACTTC,CASSYGGQQETQYF
TRBD2,TRBV20-1,TRBJ2-7,once,TGCAGTCCCCTTAGCGGGAACGAGCAGTACTTC,CSPLSGNEQYF
NA,TRBV4-2,TRBJ2-1,NA,TGTGCCAGCAGCCAAGTTTTTGGGTATGAGCAGTTCTTC,CASSQVFGYEQFF
NA,TRBV19,TRBJ1-1,NA,TGTGCCAGTAGTCTGCAGGGGAACACTGAAGCTTTCTTT,CASSLQGNTEAFF
NA,TRBV28,TRBJ1-1,NA,TGTGCCAGCAGTTTAAGGGCGATCATGAACACTGAAGCTTTCTTT,CASSLRAIMNTEAFF
NA,TRBV28,TRBJ1-4,NA,TGTGCCATACTCCCGGGGGTAGGAACTAATGAAAAACTGTTTTTT,CAILPGVGTNEKLFF
NA,TRBV5-1,TRBJ2-7,NA,TGCGCCAGCAGCGCAGGGACCGACTTCGTTGCGGACGAGCAGTACTTC,CASSAGTDFVADEQYF
NA,TRBV5-1,TRBJ1-2,NA,TGCGCCAGCTCACCAGGACAGAACTATGGCTACACCTTC,CASSPGQNYGYTF
NA,TRBV2,TRBJ1-5,NA,TGTGCCAGCAGTGTAAGCGGACAAGGCAATCAGCCCCAGCATTTT,CASSVSGQGNQPQHF
TRBD1,TRBV30,TRBJ1-5,NA,TGTGCCTGGAATTACAGGGGGCTGCGCCAGCCCCAGCATTTT,CAWNYRGLRQPQHF
NA,TRBV6-5,TRBJ2-2,NA,TGTGCCAGCAAAGTGGATATGGGTACGGGGGAGCTGTTTTTT,CASKVDMGTGELFF
TRBD2,TRBV4-3,TRBJ2-3,NA,TGCGCCAGCAGCCAAGATACCGGGAGGGCGGTTTTCTATACGCAGTATTTT,CASSQDTGRAVFYTQYF
NA,TRBV7-2,TRBJ2-4,once,TGTGCCAGCAGCCCTAACAGAGAAAACATTCAGTACTTC,CASSPNRENIQYF
TRBD2,TRBV11-3,TRBJ2-3,NA,TGTGCCAGCAGCCCGACTAGCGGACACTCCGGGGCGCAGTATTTT,CASSPTSGHSGAQYF
NA,TRBV18,TRBJ2-1,NA,TGTGCCAGCTCACCACAGAGGGCGTCCTACAATGAGCAGTTCTTC,CASSPQRASYNEQFF
NA,TRBV16,TRBJ1-5,NA,TGTGCCAGCAGCCAATTGCAGGGGTTAAGTCGGCAGCCCCAGCATTTT,CASSQLQGLSRQPQHF
NA,TRBV5-8,TRBJ2-7,NA,TGTGCCAGCAGCCGGTACGGGACCCTCTACGAGCAGTACTTC,CASSRYGTLYEQYF
NA,TRBV10-1,TRBJ1-4,NA,TGCGCCAGCAAAAACGATACGGGGGATTCAGCTTATGAAAAACTGTTTTTT,CASKNDTGDSAYEKLFF
TRBD2,TRBV7-2,TRBJ2-1,NA,TGTGCCAGCAGCTTAGCGGGCGGGAGGGCCTTTAATGAGCAGTTCTTC,CASSLAGGRAFNEQFF
TRBD2,TRBV7-9,TRBJ2-1,NA,TGTGCCAGCAGCCGTATAGCGGGATCCTACAATGAGCAGTTCTTC,CASSRIAGSYNEQFF
TRBD1,TRBV7-9,TRBJ2-1,NA,TGTGCCAGCAGCTTAGGGATCAGAGACAGGGCCTACAATGAGCAGTTCTTC,CASSLGIRDRAYNEQFF
NA,TRBV27,TRBJ1-2,NA,TGTGCCAGCAGTTTTGCGGGATCGGACTATGGCTACACCTTC,CASSFAGSDYGYTF
NA,TRBV14,TRBJ1-1,NA,TGTGCCAGCAGCCAGAGGGGACAAGCTGAAGCTTTCTTT,CASSQRGQAEAFF
NA,TRBV7-9,TRBJ2-1,NA,TGTGCCAGCAGCTTAAGGAGACTAGACCCCTACAATGAGCAGTTCTTC,CASSLRRLDPYNEQFF
TRBD1,TRBV13,TRBJ1-1,NA,TGTGCCAGCAGCTTAGGGGGCAGGGGGACCACTGAAGCTTTCTTT,CASSLGGRGTTEAFF
NA,TRBV29-1,TRBJ1-4,NA,TGCAGCGCCCAAGGGCAGGGGACCCCTTATAATGAAAAACTGTTTTTT,CSAQGQGTPYNEKLFF
TRBD1,TRBV7-9,TRBJ2-1,NA,TGTGCCAGCAGCTTTGGAGGACAGGGCTACAATGAGCAGTTCTTC,CASSFGGQGYNEQFF
NA,TRBV30,TRBJ2-5,NA,TGTGCCTGGAGTGTAAATAGGGAGACCCAGTACTTC,CAWSVNRETQYF
NA,TRBV7-9,TRBJ1-1,NA,TGTGCCAGCAGCTCCAGTGGAAGCGGCACTGAAGCTTTCTTT,CASSSSGSGTEAFF
TRBD2,TRBV18,TRBJ2-1,NA,TGTGCCAGCTCACCTGGGCGGGGGGACTACAATGAGCAGTTCTTC,CASSPGRGDYNEQFF
TRBD1,TRBV5-4,TRBJ2-2,NA,TGTGCCAGCAGCCTCCGGGACAGGGACACCGGGGAGCTGTTTTTT,CASSLRDRDTGELFF